The 20 T cell receptor beta chains below all came from one sample that was sequenced in a study of shared clonotypes between healthy human individuals. The naive CD8 fraction comprised CD45RO-negative cells positively selected for CCR7 and excluded terminally differentiated effector memory CD45RA+ cells. This table comes from immunoSEQ multiplex PCR, and its TCRdb copy is limited to in-frame clones, with some not included. The table records around 2.1 million clones, about 92% of them present only once. Sequencing used naive CD8+ T cells from PBMCs. These receptors were taken from a man aged 18-30 years in good health. Some clones in this sample may be carry-over from other donors' samples.

This chain joins TRBV5-1 and TRBJ2-1; 9 positions agree with TRBD2. Germline V lookup: CDR1 SGHRS, CDR2 YFSETQ. CDR3 length: 16 amino acids. Trimming took 2 bases from V and 4 from J; bases not matched to a gene: 7. CDR3 amino acids: CASSFRLTSGYNEQFF. DNA for the CDR3: TGCGCCAGCAGCTTCAGGTTGACTAGCGGTTACAATGAGCAGTTCTTC.

The genes are TRBV29-1 and TRBJ1-2; D is possibly TRBD1 (5 bases). The germline V gene has CDR1 SQVTM and CDR2 ANQGSEA. The CDR3 has 19 amino acids. V lost 6 bases, J lost 3 bases, and 32 bases lay in between. CDR3 amino acids: CSVLNRLTGGAIGDYGYTF. DNA of the CDR3: TGCAGCGTCCTAAACCGATTAACAGGAGGTGCCATAGGGGACTATGGCTACACCTTC.

For the CDR3, the DNA is TGTGCCAGCAGCAATAACCGGGACGGGCGATCGACAAGCTCTGGAAACACCATATATTTT. Translating it yields CASSNNRDGRSTSSGNTIYF. The V gene is TRBV9, the J gene TRBJ1-3; a possible D gene is TRBD1 (5 bases). Germline V CDR1 and CDR2: SGDLS, YYNGEE. With 4 bases removed from V and 0 bases from J, the gap between germline ends came to 26 bases. The CDR3 length is 20 residues.

The rearrangement joins TRBV28 to TRBJ1-5; 9 nucleotides match TRBD1. The CDR3 covers 15 residues. V gave up 5 bases and J gave up 5 bases; unmatched junction bases: 7. Germline loops: CDR1 MDHEN, CDR2 SYDVKM. CDR3 DNA: TGTGCCAGCAGTAGGGACAGGGTTAGTGATCAGCCCCAGCATTTT. Translated: CASSRDRVSDQPQHF.

This chain links TRBV4-3 with TRBJ2-7; possible D gene TRBD2, 6 bases. V lost 1 base and J 6 bases, leaving 16 bases between the germline ends. Germline CDR1 is LGHNA and CDR2 is YSLEER. This CDR3 spans 15 amino acids. In DNA, the CDR3 is TGCGCCAGCAGCCAAGGGCCTGGGGGGTCGGGCGAGCAGTACTTC. This codes for CASSQGPGGSGEQYF.

The rearrangement joins TRBV19 to TRBJ2-2; no definite D call. Deletions cut 7 bases from V and 2 bases from J, with 17 bases between. The CDR3 has 16 residues. CDR1 and CDR2 (germline): LNHDA, SQIVND (reference sequence). CDR3 in amino acids: CASIPRTSINTGELFF. In nucleotides, the CDR3 is TGTGCCAGTATCCCTAGGACGAGTATAAACACCGGGGAGCTGTTTTTT.

The chain uses TRBV7-9 and TRBJ2-7; perhaps TRBD2 as D (6 bases). The V gene lost 6 bases and the J gene lost 1 base, with 19 bases spanning the gap. There are 16 residues in the CDR3. The germline V gene encodes CDR1 SEHNR and CDR2 FQNEAQ (reference sequence). CDR3 nucleotides: TGTGCCAGCAGATCGGAGTTAGCGGTAGAGTCCTACGAGCAGTACTTC. Its translation: CASRSELAVESYEQYF.

This sequence joins TRBV15 and TRBJ2-7; D is possibly TRBD1 or TRBD2 (6 bases each). The CDR3 runs 13 residues. Germline loops: CDR1 LNHNV, CDR2 YYDKDF (reference sequence). V lost 6 bases to trimming and J lost 6 bases, with 15 bases between them. The CDR3 loop is CATRTGGLIEQYF. CDR3 DNA sequence: TGTGCCACCAGAACCGGGGGCCTTATCGAGCAGTACTTC.

This clone was seen once. The chain couples TRBV19 to TRBJ1-2, with D hard to call. Trimming cost V 5 bases and J 0 bases, with 13 bases left between them. The length of the CDR3 is 15 residues. In germline, CDR1 is LNHDA, CDR2 SQIVND (reference sequence). CDR3 sequence reads: CASSQYRASNYGYTF. CDR3 DNA sequence: TGTGCCAGTAGTCAATACCGGGCCTCTAACTATGGCTACACCTTC.

V and J are TRBV5-8 and TRBJ1-1, with D possibly matching TRBD1 (6 bases). V was clipped by 2 bases and J by 1 base, with 21 bases between them. The CDR3 runs 18 residues. Germline lookup yields CDR1 SGHTS and CDR2 YDEGEE. The CDR3 bases are TGTGCCAGCAGCTTCCATACAGGGTTCCTTTTGCCGAACACTGAAGCTTTCTTT. Its protein is CASSFHTGFLLPNTEAFF.

V gene TRBV5-1 combines with J gene TRBJ1-3; D is unclear. The CDR3 loop spans 18 amino acids. The germline V and J ends were trimmed by 4 bases and 0 bases, with 20 bases remaining between them. Germline V lookup: CDR1 SGHRS, CDR2 YFSETQ. The CDR3 DNA reads as TGCGCCAGCAGCAAGCAATCCACTCGGGCTCTCTCTGGAAACACCATATATTTT. Amino acids: CASSKQSTRALSGNTIYF.

V is TRBV19 and J is TRBJ2-3; D possibly corresponds to TRBD1 (6 bases). Germline assignment: CDR1 LNHDA and CDR2 SQIVND (reference sequence). The CDR3 loop spans 16 amino acids. Trimming pared 5 bases from V and 1 base from J, leaving 16 bases between. The CDR3 bases are TGTGCCAGTAGTGTACGCAGGGGATGGGGCACAGATACGCAGTATTTT. Translation gives CASSVRRGWGTDTQYF.

The rearrangement joins TRBV2 to TRBJ2-2; 10 nucleotides match TRBD1. Germline V gene sequence: CDR1 SNHLY, CDR2 FYNNEI. With 7 bases clipped from V and 5 bases from J, the junction kept 7 bases outside the gene matches. The CDR3 runs to 15 residues. The CDR3 nucleotides read TGTGCCAGCACCCCGGGACAGGGGCTTACCGGGGAGCTGTTTTTT. It yields the protein CASTPGQGLTGELFF. Drawing the rest from reference TRBV2 and TRBJ2-2, the complete variable domain is EPEVTQTPSHQVTQMGQEVILRCVPISNHLYFYWYRQILGQKVEFLVSFYNNEISEKSEIFDDQFSVERPDGSNFTLKIRSTKLEDSAMYFCASTPGQGLTGELFFGEGSRLTVL.

V gene TRBV27 combines with J gene TRBJ2-1, with D possibly being TRBD2 (6 bases). Germline CDR1 and CDR2: MNHEY and SMNVEV (reference sequence). The CDR3 runs to 15 residues. V was clipped by 3 bases and J by 0 bases, with 9 bases between them. CDR3 DNA: TGTGCCAGCAGTTTTAAGGGACTCTCCTACAATGAGCAGTTCTTC. Encoded protein: CASSFKGLSYNEQFF.

The J gene is TRBJ2-2, the V gene TRBV27; D gene unclear. V was pared by 4 bases and J by 1 base, with 13 bases between. This CDR3 is 16 amino acids long. CDR1 and CDR2 (germline): MNHEY, SMNVEV (reference sequence). The CDR3 DNA is TGTGCCAGCAGTTCTTTGTACGCGAGGAACACCGGGGAGCTGTTTTTT. Its protein is CASSSLYARNTGELFF.

V and J are TRBV28 and TRBJ2-5, with TRBD2 as a possible D gene (5 bases). This CDR3 is built from 14 residues. Germline values: CDR1 MDHEN, CDR2 SYDVKM. V lost 3 bases and J lost 5, with 13 bases in between. CDR3 nucleotides: TGTGCCAGCAGTTTCACGGGGTGGATGGAGACCCAGTACTTC. It specifies CASSFTGWMETQYF.

For this clone: One junction end disagrees with the germline gene, perhaps due to a read error. The rearrangement uses TRBV6-1 and TRBJ1-1, with D maybe TRBD1 (5 bases). From germline, CDR1 is MNHNS and CDR2 SASEGT. This CDR3 comprises 14 residues. CDR3 sequence reads: CASSEGQGKTEAFF. CDR3 bases: TGTGCCAGCAGCGAAGGGCAGGGAAAAACTGAAGCTTTCTTT.

The V call is TRBV4-1, the J call TRBJ2-4; D tentatively reads TRBD1 or TRBD2 (6 bases each). This CDR3 region has 17 residues. The V gene's germline CDR1 is MGHRA and CDR2 YSYEKL. V lost 2 bases to trimming and J lost 5 bases, with 19 bases between them. This CDR3 is CASSQWGAETVQNIQYF. The CDR3 region has the DNA TGCGCCAGCAGCCAATGGGGGGCAGAGACCGTCCAAAACATTCAGTACTTC.

The V call is TRBV10-3, the J call TRBJ1-2; D not resolved. The germline V gene encodes CDR1 ENHRY and CDR2 SYGVKD. The CDR3 is made up of 17 amino acids. V was pared by 0 bases and J by 4 bases, with 18 bases between. DNA of the CDR3: TGTGCCATCAGTGAGTCGGTCAGGACCCCATGGGGCTATGGCTACACCTTC. Translation gives CAISESVRTPWGYGYTF.

CDR3 residues: CASRPGLAGFYEQYF. CDR3 coding DNA: TGTGCCAGCAGACCGGGACTAGCGGGATTCTACGAGCAGTACTTC. The chain joins TRBV6-5 to TRBJ2-7; 13 bases agree with TRBD2. After removal of 6 bases from V and 3 bases from J, the junction contained 5 bases not matched to a gene. In germline, CDR1 is MNHEY, CDR2 SVGAGI. The CDR3 extends over 15 amino acids.